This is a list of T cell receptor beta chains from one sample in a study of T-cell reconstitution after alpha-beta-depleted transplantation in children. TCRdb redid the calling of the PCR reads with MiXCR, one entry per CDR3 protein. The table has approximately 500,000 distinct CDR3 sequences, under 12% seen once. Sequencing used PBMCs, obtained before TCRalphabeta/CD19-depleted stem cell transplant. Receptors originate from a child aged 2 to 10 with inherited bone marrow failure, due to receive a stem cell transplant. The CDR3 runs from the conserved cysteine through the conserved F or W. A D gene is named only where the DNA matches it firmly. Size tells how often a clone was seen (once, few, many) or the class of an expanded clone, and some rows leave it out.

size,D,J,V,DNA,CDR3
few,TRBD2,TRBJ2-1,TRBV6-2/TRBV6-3,TGTGCCGCCGGGACTAGCGATTTC,CAAGTSDF
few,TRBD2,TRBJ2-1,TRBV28,TGTGCCAGCAGTTTGATAGGTGCTAGCGGGAGAAATGAGCAGTTCTTC,CASSLIGASGRNEQFF
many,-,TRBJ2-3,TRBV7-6,TGTGCCAGCAGCTTAGCCGCTACGCAGTATTTT,CASSLAATQYF
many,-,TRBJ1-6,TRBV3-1,TGTGCCAGCAGCGAGAGCTCCTATAATTCACCCCTCCACTTT,CASSESSYNSPLHF
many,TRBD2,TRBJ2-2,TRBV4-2,TGTGCCAGCAGCCAAGATGGGCTAGCGGGAGATTTCACCGGGGAGCTGTTTTTT,CASSQDGLAGDFTGELFF
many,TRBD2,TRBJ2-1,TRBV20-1,TGCAGTGCGCATAAGCGGGAGGGAGTCCATGAGCAGTTCTTC,CSAHKREGVHEQFF
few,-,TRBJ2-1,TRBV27,TGTGCCAGCAGTTTATCGGGGAAAACCTTTTACAATGAGCAGTTCTTC,CASSLSGKTFYNEQFF
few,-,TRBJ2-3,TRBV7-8,TGTGCCAGCGCTCACGCTAGGAGTGGCACAGATACGCAGTATTTT,CASAHARSGTDTQYF
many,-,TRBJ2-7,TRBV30,TGTGCCTGGAGTGTAGGGCTACCCGGTGCCTACGAGCAGTACTTC,CAWSVGLPGAYEQYF
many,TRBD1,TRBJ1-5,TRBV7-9,TGTGCCAGCAGCTTAAATGTGGGACAGGGAAATCAGCCCCAGCATTTT,CASSLNVGQGNQPQHF
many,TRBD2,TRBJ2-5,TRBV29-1,TGCAGCGTTGAACGGCTAGCGGGAGTCAAGACCCAGTACTTC,CSVERLAGVKTQYF
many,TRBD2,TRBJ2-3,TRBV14,TGTGCCAGCAGCTGGGGGACTAGCGGATGGGGAGATACGCAGTATTTT,CASSWGTSGWGDTQYF
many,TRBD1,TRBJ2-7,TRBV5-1,TGCGCCAGCAGCTCGGGACAGTACTCCTACGAGCAGTACTTC,CASSSGQYSYEQYF
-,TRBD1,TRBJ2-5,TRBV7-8,TGTGCCAGCAGTTTCGCCTACCCTATCCTCCTTCAGGGGGATGAAGAGACCCAGTACTTC,CASSFAYPILLQGDEETQYF
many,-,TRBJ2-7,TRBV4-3,TGCGCCAGCAGCCAAGATGGGATCTCCTACGAGCAGTACTTC,CASSQDGISYEQYF
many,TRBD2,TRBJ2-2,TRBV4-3,TGCGCCAGCAGCCAAGATTGGCCTAGCGGGAGTATCGGGGAGCTGTTTTTT,CASSQDWPSGSIGELFF
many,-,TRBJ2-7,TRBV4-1,TGCGCCAGCAGCCAAAACCTAGGGTACGAGCAGTACTTC,CASSQNLGYEQYF
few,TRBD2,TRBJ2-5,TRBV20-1,TGCAGTGCTAGAGATCCCCTAGCGGGCCCCCGAGAGACCCAGTACTTC,CSARDPLAGPRETQYF
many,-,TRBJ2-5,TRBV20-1,TGCAGTGCGAGTAGCGGCCCCCTTGAAGGAGAGACCCAGTACTTC,CSASSGPLEGETQYF
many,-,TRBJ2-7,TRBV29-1,TGCAGCGCCTTGGGGGATACCTACGAGCAGTACTTC,CSALGDTYEQYF
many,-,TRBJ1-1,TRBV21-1,TGTGCCAGCAGAATTACAGGGGGCCTCAGGAACACTGAAGCTTTCTTT,CASRITGGLRNTEAFF
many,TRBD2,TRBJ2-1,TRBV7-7,TGTGCCAGCAGCTTAGCCCGCTTACTAGCGGGAGGAAACAATGAGCAGTTCTTC,CASSLARLLAGGNNEQFF
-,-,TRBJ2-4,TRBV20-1,TGCAGTGCTAGAACGCTCCTTGGGAAAAACATTCAGTACTTC,CSARTLLGKNIQYF
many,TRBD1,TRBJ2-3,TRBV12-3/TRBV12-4,TGTGCCAGCAGGCAAAGGGACAGGGAAAGCACAGATACGCAGTATTTT,CASRQRDRESTDTQYF
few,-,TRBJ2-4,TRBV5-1,TGCGCCAGCAGCGAAGGACAGCTAGCCAAAAACATTCAGTACTTC,CASSEGQLAKNIQYF
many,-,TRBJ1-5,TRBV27,TGTGCCAGCAGTTTTGGGTCGGGACAGCCCCAGCATTTT,CASSFGSGQPQHF
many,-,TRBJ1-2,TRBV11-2,TGTGCCAGCAGCTTCTCCGGGGCTAACTATGGCTACACCTTC,CASSFSGANYGYTF
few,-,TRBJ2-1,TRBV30,TGTGCCTGGAGCCGAGCTTCACAGGGGCAGTTCTTC,CAWSRASQGQFF
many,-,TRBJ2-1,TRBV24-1,TGTGCCACCAGTACAGGGTACAATGAGCAGTTCTTC,CATSTGYNEQFF
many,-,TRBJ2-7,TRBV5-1,TGCGCCAGCAGCCCCGGCGAGCGGGTATACGAGCAGTACTTC,CASSPGERVYEQYF
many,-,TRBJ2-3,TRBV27,TGTGCCAGCAGTTTTGGCTCGATGGGTACGCAGTATTTT,CASSFGSMGTQYF
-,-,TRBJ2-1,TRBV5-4,TGTGCCAGCAGGTCGGGTCCCTCCTACAATGAGCAGTTCTTC,CASRSGPSYNEQFF
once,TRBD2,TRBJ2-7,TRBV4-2,TGTGCCAGCAGCCCCCCCCGGGGACTAGCGGGAGGTACGGCGTCCTACGAGCAGTACTTC,CASSPPRGLAGGTASYEQYF
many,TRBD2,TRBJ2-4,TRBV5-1,TGCGCCAGCAGCTTGGCCACCCGGGGGGACATTCAGTACTTC,CASSLATRGDIQYF
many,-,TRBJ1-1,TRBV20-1,TGCAGTGCCGTAAAGATAGCGGTGAACACTGAAGCTTTCTTT,CSAVKIAVNTEAFF
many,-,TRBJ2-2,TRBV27,TGTGCCAGCAGTTTATTGCCAGGGGCCGGGGAGCTGTTTTTT,CASSLLPGAGELFF
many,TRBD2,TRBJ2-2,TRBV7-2,TGTGCCAGCAACACCCGGGGAGGGAGGTTCACCGGGGAGCTGTTTTTT,CASNTRGGRFTGELFF
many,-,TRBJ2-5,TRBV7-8,TGTGCCAGCAGCTCTTGGGGCAGTAACCAAGAGACCCAGTACTTC,CASSSWGSNQETQYF
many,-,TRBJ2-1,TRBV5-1,TGCGCCAGCAGCATCCGGGAACGGTCCTACAATGAGCAGTTCTTC,CASSIRERSYNEQFF
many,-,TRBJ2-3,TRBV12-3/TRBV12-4,TGTGCCACCGTGGCAGGGCGGACGCAGTATTTT,CATVAGRTQYF
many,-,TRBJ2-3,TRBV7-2,TGCGCCAGCAGCTTGGCACTCGGCACAGATACGCAGTATTTT,CASSLALGTDTQYF
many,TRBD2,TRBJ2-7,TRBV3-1,TGTGCCAGCAGCCAAGTCACTAGCGGGTTCTACGAGCAGTACTTC,CASSQVTSGFYEQYF
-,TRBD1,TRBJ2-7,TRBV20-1,TGCAGTGCTAGACAAAACGACAGGGCGCAGTACTTC,CSARQNDRAQYF
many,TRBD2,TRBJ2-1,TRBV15,TGTGCCACCAGCACGAACGACCCTAGCGGGAGATATGATGAGCAGTTCTTC,CATSTNDPSGRYDEQFF
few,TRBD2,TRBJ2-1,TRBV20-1,TGCAGTGCTGTTCCGGGACTAGCGGGTTCTAATGAGCAGTTCTTC,CSAVPGLAGSNEQFF
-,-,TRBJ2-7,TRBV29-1,TGCAGCGTGGGTGGGGGGAACGAGCAGTACTTC,CSVGGGNEQYF
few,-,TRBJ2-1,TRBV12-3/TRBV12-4,TGTGCCAGCAGTCAACTAGCTGCGTTGACGAACAATGAGCAGTTCTTC,CASSQLAALTNNEQFF
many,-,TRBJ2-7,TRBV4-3,TGCGCCAGCAGCCAACTAGCGTGGAGTTACGAGCAGTACTTC,CASSQLAWSYEQYF
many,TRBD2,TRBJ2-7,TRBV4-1,TGCGCCAGCAGCCAGCGAGCGGGAGTCGACGAGCAGTACTTC,CASSQRAGVDEQYF
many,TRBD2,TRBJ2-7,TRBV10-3,TGTGCCATCAGAGGACCGGGACTAGCGGGATTCGACGAGCAGTACTTC,CAIRGPGLAGFDEQYF
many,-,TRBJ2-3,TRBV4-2,TGTGCCAGCAGCCAAGATTTTGCGGGAACCATCACAGATACGCAGTATTTT,CASSQDFAGTITDTQYF
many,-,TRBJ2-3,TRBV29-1,TGCAGCGCCACGGGGACCCCAGATACGCAGTATTTT,CSATGTPDTQYF
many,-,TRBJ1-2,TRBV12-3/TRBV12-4,TGTGCCAGCAGTATAGACAGGACTCACTATGGCTACACCTTC,CASSIDRTHYGYTF
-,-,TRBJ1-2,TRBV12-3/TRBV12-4,TGTGCCAGCAGTTTTGGGGAAAACTATGGCTACACCTTC,CASSFGENYGYTF
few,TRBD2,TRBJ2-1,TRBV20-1,TGCAGTGCTAGATCTCGACTAGCGGGAAGCTCCTACAATGAGCAGTTCTTC,CSARSRLAGSSYNEQFF
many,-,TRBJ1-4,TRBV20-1,TGCAGTCCACAGGGTGGTGCAACTAATGAAAAACTGTTTTTT,CSPQGGATNEKLFF
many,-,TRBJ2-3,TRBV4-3,TGCGCCAGCAGCCAAGATTCCGGCACAGATACGCAGTATTTT,CASSQDSGTDTQYF